The entry below gives a single T cell receptor beta chain sequence along with its context. These data belong to a study of cytotoxic CD8 clonotypes in ibrutinib-treated CLL. Study information: Per sample, productive templates averaged nearly 260,000 and productive rearrangements averaged 94,082.

This CDR3 has 13 amino acids. V gave up 3 bases and J gave up 5 bases, with 12 bases separating them. Germline V gives CDR1 SGHRS, CDR2 YFSETQ. Deep sequencing aimed at 1 in 200,000 to 1 in 1 million T cells' resolution. Profiled with immunoSEQ multiplex PCR; TCRdb holds only in-frame clones, not every one. This sample carries 52,000 or so clones, around four fifths of them seen once, and the ten largest clones take about a fifth. The material was PBMCs, obtained after 24 months of ibrutinib treatment. The receptor's source is a human donor with chronic lymphocytic leukemia. This chain uses TRBV5-1 with TRBJ2-7, with a tentative D call TRBD2 (7 bases). CDR3 in DNA: TGCGCCAGCAGCTCCTTCGGGGGGCACGAGCAGTACTTC. As protein: CASSSFGGHEQYF.